The 10 T cell receptor beta chains below all came from one sample that was sequenced in a study of kidney transplant recipient with SARS-CoV-2 infection. TCRdb ran MiXCR on the reads and lists one entry per CDR3 protein. The sample has roughly 230,000 distinct CDR3 sequences, around 26% seen once; the top ten hold 6% to 8.5%. Sample: a blood sample, taken at baseline and on day 111 from a kidney transplant recipient. Receptors were obtained from a young adult male patient who had COVID-19 and was a kidney transplant recipient. Some T cells may originate from the graft donor.

This clonotype was counted many times. The J gene is TRBJ2-3, the V gene TRBV18; a possible D gene is TRBD2 (6 bases). This CDR3 contains 15 residues. Trimming cost V 5 bases and J 2 bases, with 14 bases left between them. CDR1 and CDR2 from the germline V gene are KGHSH and LQKENI. DNA for the CDR3: TGTGCCAGCTCAGGGTGGGAGGAGTCCACAGATACGCAGTATTTT. Protein product: CASSGWEESTDTQYF. Supplemented by reference TRBV18 and TRBJ2-3, the full variable domain reads NAGVMQNPRHLVRRRGQEARLRCSPMKGHSHVYWYRQLPEEGLKFMVYLQKENIIDESGMPKERFSAEFPKEGPSILRIQQVVRGDSAAYFCASSGWEESTDTQYFGPGTRLTVL.

This clonotype appeared a few times. The chain carries TRBV20-1 and TRBJ1-1; 9 bases map to TRBD1. The V and J ends lost 6 bases and 4 bases, in that order; junction bases with no gene match: 15. Germline CDR1 DFQATT, CDR2 SNEGSKA (reference sequence). The CDR3 totals 16 residues. DNA for the CDR3: TGCAGTGCACATACTACAAGCGGGGACAGGGCCACTGAAGCTTTCTTT. This encodes CSAHTTSGDRATEAFF.

In this sample, this clonotype turned up many times. V and J are TRBV15 and TRBJ1-3; D not resolved. The germline V gene encodes CDR1 LNHNV and CDR2 YYDKDF (reference sequence). Trimming shortened V by 5 bases and J by 0 bases, and 5 bases separated the two germline ends. There are 13 residues in the CDR3. CDR3 sequence (DNA): TGTGCCACCAGCTTTCTCTCTGGAAACACCATATATTTT. Encoded protein: CATSFLSGNTIYF. The variable domain in full, with the rest retrieved from reference TRBV15 and TRBJ1-3, is DAMVIQNPRYQVTQFGKPVTLSCSQTLNHNVMYWYQQKSSQAPKLLFHYYDKDFNNEADTPDNFQSRRPNTSFCFLDIRSPGLGDTAMYLCATSFLSGNTIYFGEGSWLTVV.

The chain uses TRBV9 and TRBJ2-3; possibly TRBD1 for D (6 bases). Germline values: CDR1 SGDLS, CDR2 YYNGEE. V was pared by 3 bases and J by 7 bases, with 18 bases between. This CDR3 spans 15 amino acids. CDR3 sequence reads: CASSADEQGSYTQYF. Here the CDR3 DNA reads TGTGCCAGCAGCGCAGACGAACAGGGTAGTTATACGCAGTATTTT.

This sequence joins TRBV10-3 and TRBJ2-3; D unclear. Per the germline V gene, CDR1 is ENHRY and CDR2 is SYGVKD. The CDR3 runs to 13 residues. The V end was cut by 6 bases, the J end by 3 bases, with 10 bases between. The CDR3 sequence is CAIRNNRTDTQYF. The CDR3 DNA reads TGTGCCATCAGGAATAACCGGACAGATACGCAGTATTTT.

A few counts support this clonotype. The chain combines TRBV30 with TRBJ2-6; unclear D gene. Germline values: CDR1 GTSNPN, CDR2 SVGIG (reference sequence). The V end lost 5 bases, the J end lost 0 bases, and 14 bases lay between the germline ends. The CDR3 has 16 residues. The CDR3 nucleotides are TGTGCCTGGGACCCTGGCCTCTCCTCTGGGGCCAACGTCCTGACTTTC. Amino acids: CAWDPGLSSGANVLTF.

This clonotype was recorded many times. V and J are TRBV30 and TRBJ2-2; tentative D call: TRBD1 (6 bases). The ends were cut back, 2 bases at V and 0 bases at J, with 10 bases in the middle. The CDR3 length is 15 residues. Germline CDR1 is GTSNPN and CDR2 is SVGIG (reference sequence). The CDR3: CAWSRGYSNTGELFF. The DNA of the CDR3 is TGTGCCTGGAGTAGGGGGTATTCGAACACCGGGGAGCTGTTTTTT. Complete variable domain (other parts from reference TRBV30 and TRBJ2-2): SQTIHQWPATLVQPVGSPLSLECTVEGTSNPNLYWYRQAAGRGLQLLFYSVGIGQISSEVPQNLSASRPQDRQFILSSKKLLLSDSGFYLCAWSRGYSNTGELFFGEGSRLTVL.

This clonotype occurred many times. The chain links TRBV7-2 to TRBJ1-2; D unresolved. The CDR3 consists of 17 residues. The germline V gene has CDR1 SGHTA and CDR2 FQGNSA. V lost 5 bases and J lost 4, with 23 bases in between. The CDR3 DNA is TGTGCCAGCAGCATGGGTTGCAGAGACGGAAAGACCTATGGCTACACCTTC. It translates to CASSMGCRDGKTYGYTF.

Comment on this clonotype: This may be a read error, as it is one base from a much larger clone. Because it lacks the conserved phenylalanine or tryptophan at the end, this CDR3 is likely a read error. This chain joins TRBV2 and TRBJ1-2; D not certain. This CDR3 is 13 amino acids long. Germline CDR1 reads SNHLY; CDR2 reads FYNNEI. The V end was cut by 6 bases, the J end by 4 bases, with 12 bases between. The CDR3 region is CASSAQDGYGYTL. The CDR3, as DNA: TGTGCCAGCAGCGCGCAGGACGGCTATGGCTACACCCTC.

In this sample, this clonotype turned up many times. V gene TRBV4-2 combines with J gene TRBJ2-3; no clear D gene. Deletions cut 0 bases from V and 0 bases from J, with 13 bases between. The CDR3 loop spans 17 amino acids. Germline V gene sequence: CDR1 LGHNA, CDR2 YNFKEQ. The CDR3 sequence: CASSQESGRTSTDTQYF. CDR3 nucleotides: TGTGCCAGCAGCCAAGAGTCGGGCAGAACTAGCACAGATACGCAGTATTTT.